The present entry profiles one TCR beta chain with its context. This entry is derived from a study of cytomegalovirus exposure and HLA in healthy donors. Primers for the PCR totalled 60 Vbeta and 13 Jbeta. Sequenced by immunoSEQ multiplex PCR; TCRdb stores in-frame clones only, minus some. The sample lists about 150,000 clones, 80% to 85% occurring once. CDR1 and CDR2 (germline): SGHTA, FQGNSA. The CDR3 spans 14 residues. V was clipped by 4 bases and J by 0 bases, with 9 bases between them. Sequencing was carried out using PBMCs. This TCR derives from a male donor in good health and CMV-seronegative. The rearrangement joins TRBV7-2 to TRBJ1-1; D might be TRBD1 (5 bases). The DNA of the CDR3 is TGTGCCAGCAGCTCCGACAGTATGAACACTGAAGCTTTCTTT. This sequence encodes CASSSDSMNTEAFF.